This TCR beta chain was captured by sequencing in a study of T cells expressing NK-cell markers. As for the study in general: The study drew TCR beta repertoires from sorted CD3+CD56+NKG2C+, CD3+CD56+NKG2C- and CD3+CD56-NKG2C+ T cells.

The TCR beta cDNA came from 5'RACE template switching with UMIs. TCRdb re-called the 5' RACE reads and gives one entry per CDR3 protein, without DNA. Here the sample table reports about half a million distinct CDR3 sequences. The sample consisted of blood T cells: a sorted CD56 or NKG2C T cell subset, CD4+ or CD8+ T cells, or bulk PBMC T cells (not recorded which). This TCR came from a woman aged 45-65 years in good health.

CDR3 residues: CASTDEREKWDTQYF. This chain links TRBV7-9 with TRBJ2-3; the TRBD2 assignment by TCRdb is unverifiable without DNA. Looked up from germline, CDR1 is SEHNR and CDR2 is FQNEAQ (reference sequence). The CDR3 is 15 amino acids. The full variable domain, with the rest looked up from reference TRBV7-9 and TRBJ2-3, is DTGVSQNPRHKITKRGQNVTFRCDPISEHNRLYWYRQTLGQGPEFLTYFQNEAQLEKSRLLSDRFSAERPKGSFSTLEIQRTEQGDSAMYLCASTDEREKWDTQYFGPGTRLTVL.